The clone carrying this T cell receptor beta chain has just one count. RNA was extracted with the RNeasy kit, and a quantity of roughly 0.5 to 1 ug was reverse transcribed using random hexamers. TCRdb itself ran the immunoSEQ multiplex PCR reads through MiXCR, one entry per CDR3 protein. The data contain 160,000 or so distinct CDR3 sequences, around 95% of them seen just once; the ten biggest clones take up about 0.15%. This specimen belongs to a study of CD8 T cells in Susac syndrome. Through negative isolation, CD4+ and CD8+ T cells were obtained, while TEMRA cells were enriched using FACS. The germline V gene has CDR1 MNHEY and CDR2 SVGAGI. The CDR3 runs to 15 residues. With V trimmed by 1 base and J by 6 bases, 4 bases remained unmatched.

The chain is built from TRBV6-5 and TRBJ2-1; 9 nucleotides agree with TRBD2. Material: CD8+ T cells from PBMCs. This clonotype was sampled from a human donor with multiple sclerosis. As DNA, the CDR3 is TGTGCCAGCAGTTACTTAGTAGCGGGAGTCAATGAGCAGTTCTTC. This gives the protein CASSYLVAGVNEQFF.